The rows below give T cell receptor beta chains drawn from one sample of a study of T cell responses to AZD1222 COVID-19 vaccine. The data were produced by immunoSEQ multiplex PCR, yet TCRdb's version contains in-frame clones alone and is incomplete. The sample includes 65,000 to 95,000 clones, roughly nine tenths of them seen just once. The input for sequencing was peripheral blood, taken on day 0 of MenACWY control vaccination. The receptors here all came from an adult in good health. Each CDR3 is given with its conserved first and last residue. Each record gives: CDR3 DNA, CDR3 protein, clone size, J gene, V gene, D gene. The D gene is left open where the match is weak. Clone size, where shown, is once, few, many, or a class for clones that have expanded.

TGTGCCAGCAGCAAGTCGTTGGACGGCGGCACTGAAGCTTTCTTT | CASSKSLDGGTEAFF | NA | TRBJ1-1 | TRBV7-9 | NA
TGTGCCAGCAGCGCCCGACGGGCGAGCACCGGGGAGCTGTTTTTT | CASSARRASTGELFF | NA | TRBJ2-2 | TRBV7-3 | NA
TGCAGTGCAAGTAGGGGGGAGGAATCACCCCTCCACTTT | CSASRGEESPLHF | NA | TRBJ1-6 | TRBV20-1 | NA
TGCGCCAGCAGCCCGGGACAGACCTCTGGAAACACCATATATTTT | CASSPGQTSGNTIYF | NA | TRBJ1-3 | TRBV4-3 | TRBD1
TGTGCCAGCAGCTTGGGACGGAAGAACACTGAAGCTTTCTTT | CASSLGRKNTEAFF | NA | TRBJ1-1 | TRBV5-6 | NA
TGTGCCACCAGCAGAGATTGGGGACAGGGATTCGTGGCTTTCTTT | CATSRDWGQGFVAFF | NA | TRBJ1-1 | TRBV15 | TRBD1
TGTGCTAGTGGTTCCGACTATAATTCACCCCTCCACTTT | CASGSDYNSPLHF | NA | TRBJ1-6 | TRBV12-5 | NA
TGTGCCAGCAGTTTCCGGACTAGCGGCCCCTACGAGCAGTACTTC | CASSFRTSGPYEQYF | NA | TRBJ2-7 | TRBV28 | TRBD2
TGTGCCAGCAGTCGTGGGACGGAGAGCTCCTACGAGCAGTACTTC | CASSRGTESSYEQYF | once | TRBJ2-7 | TRBV6-5 | NA
TGTGCCAGTAGCCCCCAGCATTCGGAGACCCAGTACTTC | CASSPQHSETQYF | NA | TRBJ2-5 | TRBV19 | NA
TGTGCCAGCAGCTCCGGGGTCTCCCTACGAGGCTACACCTTC | CASSSGVSLRGYTF | NA | TRBJ1-2 | TRBV5-6 | NA
TGTGCCAGTAGTCCCATGGCTGGAGGTGGGGAGACCCAGTACTTC | CASSPMAGGGETQYF | few | TRBJ2-5 | TRBV19 | NA
TGCAGTGCGCCAACAGGGAGCGAGCAGTACTTC | CSAPTGSEQYF | NA | TRBJ2-7 | TRBV20-1 | NA
TGTGCCAGCAGCTACTATGGGGCGCGCGGAAACACCATATATTTT | CASSYYGARGNTIYF | NA | TRBJ1-3 | TRBV28 | NA
TGTGCCATCCCGATGCTAGCGGGAGGTCGTGAGCAGTTCTTC | CAIPMLAGGREQFF | NA | TRBJ2-1 | TRBV2 | TRBD2
TGTGCCAGCAGCTTAACATTGAACACTGAAGCTTTCTTT | CASSLTLNTEAFF | once | TRBJ1-1 | TRBV7-7 | NA
TGTGCCAGCAGCTCGGGACAGGGGGATTCACCCCTCCACTTT | CASSSGQGDSPLHF | NA | TRBJ1-6 | TRBV28 | TRBD1
TGTGCCACCAGTGATGAGACAGGGGCGCATTATACGCAGTATTTT | CATSDETGAHYTQYF | NA | TRBJ2-3 | TRBV24-1 | TRBD1
TGTGCCAGCAGCTTAGGTAGGGGTGGTCAGCCCCAGCATTTT | CASSLGRGGQPQHF | NA | TRBJ1-5 | TRBV7-8 | NA
TGTGCCAGCAGCTTATGGACAGGGTACACTGAAGCTTTCTTT | CASSLWTGYTEAFF | NA | TRBJ1-1 | TRBV7-2 | TRBD1
TGTGCCAGCAGCCAACCCGGGACAGGCCCCTCCTACGAGCAGTACTTC | CASSQPGTGPSYEQYF | NA | TRBJ2-7 | TRBV5-6 | TRBD1
TGCAGCGTTGGGGGACACTACGAGCAGTACTTC | CSVGGHYEQYF | NA | TRBJ2-7 | TRBV29-1 | NA
TGCAGCGTTACTGGGGGCGAAGTCTACGAGCAGTACTTC | CSVTGGEVYEQYF | NA | TRBJ2-7 | TRBV29-1 | NA
TGTGCCAGTAGTATCGGCGGGAGGCAGTACTTC | CASSIGGRQYF | once | TRBJ2-7 | TRBV19 | TRBD2
TGCGCCAGCAGCCAAGAGGTTACAGGGATTAACACTGAAGCTTTCTTT | CASSQEVTGINTEAFF | once | TRBJ1-1 | TRBV4-1 | NA
TGTGCCAGCAGCGCGGGACAGGCGGTAAGGGTCTACGAGCAGTACTTC | CASSAGQAVRVYEQYF | NA | TRBJ2-7 | TRBV5-6 | TRBD1
TGTGCCAGCTCGGTGGGGCCTGAAGCTTTCTTT | CASSVGPEAFF | once | TRBJ1-1 | TRBV12-3/TRBV12-4 | NA
TGTGCCAGTAGTAAGACCCGGTACGAGCAGTACTTC | CASSKTRYEQYF | NA | TRBJ2-7 | TRBV19 | NA
TGTGCCAGCAGTTCCGGACTACCCAGTAGCTACGAGCAGTACTTC | CASSSGLPSSYEQYF | NA | TRBJ2-7 | TRBV27 | NA
TGTGCCAGCACCACGGACAGGGATTATGGCTACACCTTC | CASTTDRDYGYTF | NA | TRBJ1-2 | TRBV12-3/TRBV12-4 | TRBD1
TGCGCCAGCAGTCATTACAGAGTGAACACTGAAGCTTTCTTT | CASSHYRVNTEAFF | NA | TRBJ1-1 | TRBV23-1 | NA
TGTGCCAGCGGGACAGGCTCTGGAAACACCATATATTTT | CASGTGSGNTIYF | NA | TRBJ1-3 | TRBV7-2 | TRBD1
TGTGCCAGCAGTTCGGGACAGTTGAACACTGAAGCTTTCTTT | CASSSGQLNTEAFF | NA | TRBJ1-1 | TRBV28 | TRBD1
TGTGCCAGCTCACCAGGTATTGGGCCGGACGAGCAGTACTTC | CASSPGIGPDEQYF | NA | TRBJ2-7 | TRBV18 | NA
TGTGCCAGCAGTTACTCATCCCCAGAAGGCTACACCTTC | CASSYSSPEGYTF | NA | TRBJ1-2 | TRBV6-6 | NA
TGTGCCAGTAGTATTGACGGCGTAGGGGTATCGATAGAGACCCAGTACTTC | CASSIDGVGVSIETQYF | once | TRBJ2-5 | TRBV19 | NA
TGTGCCAGCAGTCCACCAGCCGAGACAGGGCGGAACACTGAAGCTTTCTTT | CASSPPAETGRNTEAFF | NA | TRBJ1-1 | TRBV28 | TRBD1
TGTGCCTGTGACCAGGGGGGGCATTCGGAGCTGTTTTTT | CACDQGGHSELFF | NA | TRBJ2-2 | TRBV19 | NA
TGCGCCAGCTACCCACAGGGGCCCCGGGGGAATGAGCAGTTCTTC | CASYPQGPRGNEQFF | NA | TRBJ2-1 | TRBV5-1 | NA
TGTGCCAGCAGCCAGGCTACTAGCGGCCTGCCCGGGGAGCTGTTTTTT | CASSQATSGLPGELFF | NA | TRBJ2-2 | TRBV7-6 | TRBD2
TGTGCCAGCAGCCAGGTGGACAGGGGAGGCGAGCAGTACTTC | CASSQVDRGGEQYF | NA | TRBJ2-7 | TRBV3-1/TRBV3-2 | TRBD1
TGTGCCAGTAGTATCCGGGACACTTCCTACGAGCAGTACTTC | CASSIRDTSYEQYF | NA | TRBJ2-7 | TRBV19 | NA
TGTGCCAGCAGCGACATAGGGGCTGGCGAGCAGTACTTC | CASSDIGAGEQYF | NA | TRBJ2-7 | TRBV6-6 | NA
TGTGCCACCAGCAGTGATAAGGGGGTGACTAATGAAAAACTGTTTTTT | CATSSDKGVTNEKLFF | NA | TRBJ1-4 | TRBV15 | NA
TGTGCCAGCAGCTCCCAGGGGGCGAATGAAAAACTGTTTTTT | CASSSQGANEKLFF | NA | TRBJ1-4 | TRBV28 | TRBD1
TGCAGCGCTGGTGGTCTTTACCCGGGACAGGGTCCGCGTGGCTACACCTTC | CSAGGLYPGQGPRGYTF | NA | TRBJ1-2 | TRBV29-1 | TRBD1
TGTGCCAGCAGCCGTTTTAGCGGGAGGAACACCGGGGAGCTGTTTTTT | CASSRFSGRNTGELFF | NA | TRBJ2-2 | TRBV3-1/TRBV3-2 | TRBD2
TGTGCCAGCAGTTATTGGGGGGAGCAGTACTTC | CASSYWGEQYF | few | TRBJ2-7 | TRBV6-5 | NA
TGTGCCAGCAGCCAAGGGGTAGGGCATAATTCACCCCTCCACTTT | CASSQGVGHNSPLHF | NA | TRBJ1-6 | TRBV3-1/TRBV3-2 | NA
TGCGCCAGCAGTTTTATCGGACTAGCGGGGGGACTGCTCACAGATACGCAGTATTTT | CASSFIGLAGGLLTDTQYF | NA | TRBJ2-3 | TRBV5-1 | TRBD2
TGCGCCAGCAGCCAAGTCGACGGCTACGAGCAGTACTTC | CASSQVDGYEQYF | NA | TRBJ2-7 | TRBV4-3 | NA
TGCGCCAGCAGCCTACAACAGGACTATGGCTACACCTTC | CASSLQQDYGYTF | once | TRBJ1-2 | TRBV5-1 | NA
TGTGCCAGCAGTTCCCATGACAGGGACTACGAGCAGTACTTC | CASSSHDRDYEQYF | NA | TRBJ2-7 | TRBV28 | TRBD1
TGTGCCAGCAGCCCCCAGGGAGGCCAAGAGACCCAGTACTTC | CASSPQGGQETQYF | NA | TRBJ2-5 | TRBV3-1/TRBV3-2 | NA
TGTGCCAGCGGTAGGGGTTCACCCCTCCACTTT | CASGRGSPLHF | NA | TRBJ1-6 | TRBV6-5 | NA
TGTGCCAGCAGTTTAGATGGGAGGAGCACTGAAGCTTTCTTT | CASSLDGRSTEAFF | NA | TRBJ1-1 | TRBV28 | NA
TGTGCCAGTAGTGCCACCCCTCCCACGCAGTATTTT | CASSATPPTQYF | NA | TRBJ2-3 | TRBV19 | NA
TGCGCCAGCAGCTTCTCGGGGGAGGGAGCTTTCTTT | CASSFSGEGAFF | few | TRBJ1-1 | TRBV5-1 | NA